What follows are 32 T cell receptor beta chains derived from one specimen sequenced in a study of blood T cell repertoires in COVID-19 (dated by TCRdb to 2019 to 2021). Library creation used the immunoSEQ multiplex PCR assay. Here the immuneACCESS table is served through TCRdb, limited to in-frame sequences with V and J called. Missing clones are a known gap in these copies; in checked studies unresolved V genes cover under half, and the rest lacks a known reason. In all, the sample holds 85,000 to 110,000 clones, and 75% to 90% of those were seen once. Around 13% of the sample is held by the ten biggest clonotypes. The sequenced sample was peripheral blood. These receptors were taken from a human donor in a cohort sampled during active or convalescent COVID-19.

The sample holds one count of this clone. The V call is TRBV5-1, the J call TRBJ2-5, with TRBD1 matching 7 bases. This CDR3 is 15 amino acids long. Germline loops: CDR1 SGHRS, CDR2 YFSETQ. V gave up 0 bases and J gave up 5 bases; unmatched junction bases: 7. In DNA, the CDR3 is TGCGCCAGCAGCTTGGACACAGGGGTCTGGGAGACCCAGTACTTC. Amino acid sequence: CASSLDTGVWETQYF.

V gene TRBV30 combines with J gene TRBJ2-5; 9 bases agree with TRBD2. Trimming took 5 bases from V and 4 from J; bases not matched to a gene: 5. The CDR3 extends over 13 amino acids. Looked up from germline, CDR1 is GTSNPN and CDR2 is SVGIG (reference sequence). CDR3 loop: CAWAGGRLETQYF. In DNA, the CDR3 is TGTGCCTGGGCGGGAGGGCGACTAGAGACCCAGTACTTC.

The chain links TRBV14 to TRBJ2-1, with 12 bases fitting TRBD2. Germline-derived CDR1 and CDR2 are SGHDN and FVKESK. CDR3 size: 16 residues. Trimming removed 2 bases from V and 9 bases from J; junction bases left unmatched: 8. The CDR3 protein is CASSQLTSGGLSEQFF. In DNA form, the CDR3 reads TGTGCCAGCAGCCAACTGACTAGCGGGGGCCTGTCTGAGCAGTTCTTC.

V and J are TRBV9 and TRBJ1-1; a possible D gene is TRBD1 (5 bases). Germline CDR1 is SGDLS and CDR2 is YYNGEE. V lost 4 bases, J lost 1 base, and 8 bases lay in between. The CDR3 length is 13 residues. CDR3 sequence reads: CASSLTGNTEAFF. For the CDR3, the DNA is TGTGCCAGCAGCCTCACAGGGAACACTGAAGCTTTCTTT.

The J gene is TRBJ2-7, the V gene TRBV5-1, with a possible D match to TRBD2 (6 bases). This CDR3 is 13 amino acids long. Germline assignment: CDR1 SGHRS and CDR2 YFSETQ. Trimming pared 4 bases from V and 2 bases from J, leaving 10 bases between. CDR3 nucleotides: TGCGCCAGCAGCCCCGGGAGCACCTACGAGCAGTACTTC. This codes for CASSPGSTYEQYF.

V usage is TRBV5-4 and J usage is TRBJ1-2, with a weak D call TRBD1 (5 bases). The germline V gene encodes CDR1 SGHNT and CDR2 YYREEE (reference sequence). V dropped 5 bases and J dropped 4 bases, with 15 bases sitting between them. This CDR3 contains 14 residues. The CDR3 loop is CASRSGTGSYGYTF. The CDR3 bases are TGTGCCAGCAGATCCGGTACAGGAAGCTATGGCTACACCTTC.

The rearrangement joins TRBV30 to TRBJ1-1; 8 positions agree with TRBD1. V dropped 2 bases and J dropped 10; count of bases not matched to a gene: 9. This CDR3 has 13 amino acids. From germline, CDR1 is GTSNPN and CDR2 SVGIG (reference sequence). In DNA, the CDR3 is TGTGCCTGGAGTACGACAGGGGTGTTGCGAGCTTTCTTT. As protein: CAWSTTGVLRAFF.

This chain uses TRBV5-1 with TRBJ2-3, with 12 bases fitting TRBD2. The junction had 4 bases not matched to a gene; V was cut back by 1 base and J by 4 bases. The V gene's germline CDR1 is SGHRS and CDR2 YFSETQ. The CDR3 loop spans 16 amino acids. The chain's CDR3 is CASSLTLAGGPDTQYF. The CDR3 DNA reads as TGCGCCAGCAGCTTGACCCTAGCGGGGGGGCCAGATACGCAGTATTTT.

The chain employs TRBV19 and TRBJ1-4; no clear D gene. Germline CDR1 reads LNHDA; CDR2 reads SQIVND (reference sequence). Deletions cut 7 bases from V and 0 bases from J, with 9 bases between. CDR3 length equals 14 residues. The CDR3 protein is CASTQQATNEKLFF. The CDR3 nucleotides read TGTGCCAGTACCCAACAAGCAACTAATGAAAAACTGTTTTTT. The variable domain in full, with the rest retrieved from reference TRBV19 and TRBJ1-4, is DGGITQSPKYLFRKEGQNVTLSCEQNLNHDAMYWYRQDPGQGLRLIYYSQIVNDFQKGDIAEGYSVSREKKESFPLTVTSAQKNPTAFYLCASTQQATNEKLFFGSGTQLSVL.

This sequence joins TRBV25-1 and TRBJ2-3, with D possibly matching TRBD1 (5 bases). The CDR3 loop spans 14 amino acids. Trimming left V 2 bases short and J 4 bases short, with 10 bases between. Germline V gives CDR1 MGHDK, CDR2 SYGVNS. The chain's CDR3 is CASSELQGSDTQYF. Here the CDR3 DNA reads TGTGCCAGCAGTGAACTGCAGGGTTCAGATACGCAGTATTTT.

The genes are TRBV9 and TRBJ1-5; D is undetermined. The V and J ends lost 4 bases and 5 bases respectively, with 10 bases between them. The germline gives CDR1 SGDLS, CDR2 YYNGEE. The CDR3 has 13 amino acids. The CDR3 nucleotides are TGTGCCAGCAGCTTACTTCCCTATCAGCCCCAGCATTTT. It specifies CASSLLPYQPQHF.

V and J are TRBV19 and TRBJ2-7, with 7 bases that match TRBD1. J was trimmed by 7 bases and V by 6 bases; bases with no gene match: 12. The V gene's germline CDR1 is LNHDA and CDR2 SQIVND (reference sequence). This CDR3 contains 14 residues. The CDR3 sequence: CASRQTGQYLEQYF. The CDR3 DNA follows: TGTGCCAGTAGACAAACGGGACAGTACTTGGAGCAGTACTTC.

V usage is TRBV18 and J usage is TRBJ1-5; no reliable D call. V lost 0 bases, J lost 4 bases, and 10 bases lay in between. Germline V gene lookup returns CDR1 KGHSH and CDR2 LQKENI. The CDR3 covers 15 residues. The CDR3 reads CASSPPGGRNQPQHF. CDR3 sequence (DNA): TGTGCCAGCTCACCACCGGGAGGTAGAAATCAGCCCCAGCATTTT.

The chain combines TRBV18 with TRBJ2-2, with 7 bases lining up with TRBD2. The CDR3 extends over 15 amino acids. Trimming took 4 bases from V and 2 from J; bases not matched to a gene: 4. CDR1 and CDR2 from the germline V gene are KGHSH and LQKENI. The CDR3, as DNA: TGTGCCAGCTCACTGCGGGGGACCAACACCGGGGAGCTGTTTTTT. This codes for CASSLRGTNTGELFF.

The chain couples TRBV4-1 to TRBJ1-2, with 12 bases that match TRBD1. From germline, CDR1 is MGHRA and CDR2 YSYEKL. V lost 4 bases to trimming and J lost 7 bases; unmatched junction nucleotides: 7. The CDR3 sequence is 15 residues long. The CDR3 DNA is TGCGCCAGCAGCCGGGACAGGGGGCAATGGGGTGGCTACACCTTC. Translated: CASSRDRGQWGGYTF.

This chain connects TRBV4-2 to TRBJ2-7; TRBD2 aligns across 9 bases. This CDR3 is 16 amino acids long. After removal of 3 bases from V and 2 bases from J, the junction contained 8 bases not matched to a gene. CDR1 is LGHNA, CDR2 YNFKEQ, per germline. The chain's CDR3 is CASSQGEAGGTYEQYF. CDR3 in DNA: TGTGCCAGCAGCCAGGGAGAGGCGGGGGGGACCTACGAGCAGTACTTC.

The V gene is TRBV3-1 (or the pseudogene TRBV3-2), the J gene TRBJ2-2, with 7 bases lining up with TRBD1. CDR1 is LGHDT, CDR2 YNNKEL, per germline (reference sequence). There are 14 residues in the CDR3. Losses at the gene ends were 0 bases for V and 13 bases for J; bases not matched to a gene: 8. CDR3 in amino acids: CASSQDRGLGGLFF. CDR3 DNA sequence: TGTGCCAGCAGCCAAGATAGGGGGCTAGGCGGGCTGTTTTTT.

CDR3: CASSPQTGGSYGYTF. CDR3 DNA sequence: TGTGCCAGCAGCCCCCAGACAGGGGGCAGCTATGGCTACACCTTC. V and J are TRBV5-6 and TRBJ1-2; 10 bases are shared with TRBD1. The trim removed 4 bases at V and 4 bases at J, leaving 7 bases unmatched. This CDR3 region has 15 residues. Per germline, CDR1 SGHDT and CDR2 YYEEEE.

The table lists this clone with a count of one. The chain employs TRBV24-1 and TRBJ2-5, with 8 bases lining up with TRBD2. CDR3 length equals 16 residues. CDR1 KGHDR and CDR2 SFDVKD come from the germline V gene. The ends lost 2 bases at V and 5 bases at J; junction bases unmatched: 9. This chain's CDR3 is CATSDSPGGGRETQYF. DNA for the CDR3: TGTGCCACCAGTGATTCCCCGGGCGGGGGGCGTGAGACCCAGTACTTC.

DNA for the CDR3: TGTGCCAGCAGCGCCTTTGAGTACACTGAAGCTTTCTTT. Amino acid sequence: CASSAFEYTEAFF. The chain combines TRBV11-3 with TRBJ1-1, with D unresolved. Per germline, CDR1 SGHNT and CDR2 YENEEA. The CDR3 is 13 amino acids. V was trimmed by 5 bases and J by 3 bases, leaving 10 bases between them. Together with reference TRBV11-3 and TRBJ1-1, the CDR3 gives the full variable domain: EAGVVQSPRYKIIEKKQPVAFWCNPISGHNTLYWYLQNLGQGPELLIRYENEEAVDDSQLPKDRFSAERLKGVDSTLKIQPAELGDSAVYLCASSAFEYTEAFFGQGTRLTVV.

V is TRBV7-9 and J is TRBJ2-7, with 10 nucleotides matching TRBD1. Germline V gene sequence: CDR1 SEHNR, CDR2 FQNEAQ (reference sequence). This CDR3 spans 16 amino acids. J lost 5 bases, V lost 3 bases, and 10 bases had no gene match. DNA of the CDR3: TGTGCCAGCAGCTTTACCCGGGACAGGGGTCCCCACGAGCAGTACTTC. Translating it yields CASSFTRDRGPHEQYF.

V usage is TRBV5-1 and J usage is TRBJ2-4; a possible D gene is TRBD1 (5 bases). V lost 0 bases to trimming and J lost 6 bases, with 16 bases between them. The germline V gene has CDR1 SGHRS and CDR2 YFSETQ. This CDR3 is built from 16 residues. The CDR3 reads CASSLEAGRRGNIQYF. The CDR3 nucleotides read TGCGCCAGCAGCTTGGAAGCAGGTCGAAGGGGAAACATTCAGTACTTC. Supplemented by reference TRBV5-1 and TRBJ2-4, the full variable domain reads KAGVTQTPRYLIKTRGQQVTLSCSPISGHRSVSWYQQTPGQGLQFLFEYFSETQRNKGNFPGRFSGRQFSNSRSEMNVSTLELGDSALYLCASSLEAGRRGNIQYFGAGTRLSVL.

The table lists this clone with a count of one. The V call is TRBV5-1, the J call TRBJ2-7, with D hard to call. Germline-derived CDR1 and CDR2 are SGHRS and YFSETQ. CDR3 length: 15 residues. V was trimmed by 4 bases and J by 0 bases, leaving 14 bases between them. For the CDR3, the DNA is TGCGCCAGCAGCCGCGAGGCGCTTAGCTCCTACGAGCAGTACTTC. This gives the protein CASSREALSSYEQYF.

The rearrangement uses TRBV24-1 and TRBJ2-2; 9 nucleotides align to TRBD1. The length of the CDR3 is 16 residues. The germline gives CDR1 KGHDR, CDR2 SFDVKD. Germline trimming cut 4 bases from V and 6 bases from J; bases unmatched to any gene: 8. CDR3 in DNA: TGTGCCACCAGTGAGCCGGGACAGGGTTTCGCCGGGGAGCTGTTTTTT. Translating it yields CATSEPGQGFAGELFF.

This clone was recorded only once. This sequence joins TRBV5-1 and TRBJ2-5, with 7 bases fitting TRBD1. Per germline, CDR1 SGHRS and CDR2 YFSETQ. V lost 0 bases and J lost 1; bases outside the gene matches: 6. The CDR3 runs to 16 residues. The CDR3 loop reads CASSLALTGVQETQYF. The CDR3 nucleotides are TGCGCCAGCAGCTTGGCTCTTACAGGGGTCCAAGAGACCCAGTACTTC.

This chain uses TRBV4-1 with TRBJ1-1; the D gene is possibly TRBD1 (6 bases). From germline, CDR1 is MGHRA and CDR2 YSYEKL. V shed 3 bases and J shed 2 bases, with 10 bases lying between them. CDR3 length: 14 amino acids. Here the CDR3 reads CASSHTGSNTEAFF. CDR3 coding DNA: TGCGCCAGCAGCCATACAGGGTCTAACACTGAAGCTTTCTTT.

The chain uses TRBV11-2 and TRBJ2-5; 7 positions match TRBD2. The J segment lost 2 bases and the V segment lost 8 bases, leaving 14 bases of the junction unmatched. CDR3 length: 16 residues. Germline V gene data show CDR1 as SGHAT and CDR2 as FQNNGV. The DNA of the CDR3 is TGTGCCAGCCGACTAGCAGGGTTGGGGATTCAAGAGACCCAGTACTTC. This translates into CASRLAGLGIQETQYF.

The J gene is TRBJ1-1, the V gene TRBV3-1 (or the pseudogene TRBV3-2); 7 bases map to TRBD1. V lost 4 bases, J lost 5 bases, and 4 bases stayed unmatched. CDR1 is LGHDT, CDR2 YNNKEL, per germline (reference sequence). CDR3 length equals 13 residues. As DNA, the CDR3 is TGTGCCAGCAGCCCGGGACAGAGAACTGAAGCTTTCTTT. Protein sequence: CASSPGQRTEAFF.

The chain has TRBV29-1 and TRBJ1-4; perhaps TRBD1 as D (6 bases). The length of the CDR3 is 15 residues. V lost 0 bases, J lost 8 bases, and 16 bases lay in between. Per germline, CDR1 SQVTM and CDR2 ANQGSEA. CDR3 DNA: TGCAGCGTTGAAGATGGGGGCAGTAAGGAAGAAAAACTGTTTTTT. It translates to CSVEDGGSKEEKLFF.

The chain links TRBV6-5 to TRBJ2-2, with a weak D call TRBD2 (6 bases). Between the trimmed V and J ends, which lost 5 bases and 6 bases, there was a span of 13 bases. Germline V CDR1 and CDR2: MNHEY, SVGAGI. CDR3 length: 14 residues. This CDR3 is CASSRDSTAGELFF. DNA of the CDR3: TGTGCCAGCAGTCGGGACTCCACAGCCGGGGAGCTGTTTTTT.

The chain couples TRBV5-1 to TRBJ1-4; D may be TRBD1 (6 bases). Germline CDR1 reads SGHRS; CDR2 reads YFSETQ. The length of the CDR3 is 14 residues. Between the trimmed V and J ends, which lost 6 bases and 7 bases, there was a span of 16 bases. The CDR3 here is CASTKDSSGEKLFF. The CDR3 DNA is TGCGCCAGCACCAAGGACAGCTCGGGTGAAAAACTGTTTTTT.

A single count supports this clone. The chain couples TRBV5-6 to TRBJ2-5; a possible D gene is TRBD2 (5 bases). The germline V gene has CDR1 SGHDT and CDR2 YYEEEE. Trimming left V 5 bases short and J 4 bases short, with 21 bases between. CDR3 length equals 16 residues. CDR3 residues: CASRGSTKRLTETQYF. The CDR3 nucleotides read TGTGCCAGCAGGGGGTCGACCAAGCGACTAACAGAGACCCAGTACTTC.